Presented here are 13 T cell receptor beta chains from one specimen sequenced in a study of T cell repertoires and HLA-DP antigens. Here immunoSEQ multiplex PCR was the method, and the copy in TCRdb shows in-frame clones only, minus some. The table shows approximately 89,000 clones, with around nine tenths occurring only once. Their antigens remain unidentified. Sequenced material: CD4+ T cells from PBMCs. These receptor sequences come from a man aged 50 or older in good health and CMV-seronegative.

The chain recombines TRBV6-5 with TRBJ1-6; tentative D call: TRBD1 (5 bases). The V end lost 6 bases, the J end lost 9 bases, and 12 bases lay between the germline ends. The CDR3 consists of 13 residues. In germline, CDR1 is MNHEY, CDR2 SVGAGI. The CDR3 DNA follows: TGTGCCAGCAGCCGACTGCAGGGTTCACCCCTCCACTTT. It yields the protein CASSRLQGSPLHF.

This CDR3 is CASSLVGGRPDTQYF. Here the CDR3 DNA reads TGTGCCAGCAGCTTAGTGGGGGGGCGGCCAGATACGCAGTATTTT. The chain carries TRBV7-2 and TRBJ2-3; D possibly corresponds to TRBD2 (7 bases). The CDR3 contains 15 residues. CDR1 is SGHTA and CDR2 is FQGNSA in the germline V gene. V lost 1 base to trimming and J lost 4 bases, with 12 bases between them.

This clone was recorded once. The CDR3 DNA is TGTGCCAGCAGCGGCGTCTTGTGGGGGACCAATCAGCCCCAGCATTTT. The encoded protein is CASSGVLWGTNQPQHF. This chain joins TRBV5-8 and TRBJ1-5; TRBD1 might be the D (5 bases). Per the germline V gene, CDR1 is SGHTS and CDR2 is YDEGEE. V lost 4 bases and J 3 bases, leaving 17 bases between the germline ends. CDR3 size: 16 residues.

The chain joins TRBV7-8 to TRBJ2-5; D not resolved. Per the germline V gene, CDR1 is SGHVS and CDR2 is FQNEAQ. Trimming stripped 1 base from V and 4 bases from J, with 10 bases between. CDR3 length equals 14 residues. DNA of the CDR3: TGTGCCAGCAGCTTAGAGGCTAGGCGAGAGACCCAGTACTTC. This translates into CASSLEARRETQYF. Filled out from reference TRBV7-8 and TRBJ2-5, the complete variable domain reads GAGVSQSPRYKVAKRGQDVALRCDPISGHVSLFWYQQALGQGPEFLTYFQNEAQLDKSGLPSDRFFAERPEGSVSTLKIQRTQQEDSAVYLCASSLEARRETQYFGPGTRLLVL.

CDR3 coding DNA: TGTGCCAGCAGCGTCAGTAGCGGGGTCACTTCCTACAATGAGCAGTTCTTC. Its protein is CASSVSSGVTSYNEQFF. The V gene is TRBV9, the J gene TRBJ2-1; 8 bases agree with TRBD2. The germline V gene encodes CDR1 SGDLS and CDR2 YYNGEE. V was clipped by 2 bases and J by 1 base; unmatched bases: 8. The CDR3 contains 17 residues.

The chain recombines TRBV9 with TRBJ1-5; the D gene is possibly TRBD1 (6 bases). V shed 1 base and J shed 0 bases, with 14 bases lying between them. The CDR3 is 17 amino acids. The germline CDR1 and CDR2 sequences are SGDLS and YYNGEE. This chain's CDR3 is CASSVTTRGYSNQPQHF. CDR3 DNA sequence: TGTGCCAGCAGCGTAACCACCAGGGGATATAGCAATCAGCCCCAGCATTTT.

The chain uses TRBV18 and TRBJ1-1; 9 bases line up with TRBD1. The CDR3 is 15 amino acids. Germline-derived CDR1 and CDR2 are KGHSH and LQKENI. The junction had 9 bases not matched to a gene; V was cut back by 4 bases and J by 6 bases. In nucleotides, the CDR3 is TGTGCCAGCTCACTGGGGACAGGGATCGCCGCTGAAGCTTTCTTT. Translating it yields CASSLGTGIAAEAFF.

This rearrangement joins TRBV7-2 to TRBJ2-1; D uncertain. Trimming removed 2 bases from V and 3 bases from J, with 5 bases in between. The CDR3 is 13 amino acids. Germline V gene sequence: CDR1 SGHTA, CDR2 FQGNSA. The CDR3: CASSLQLYNEQFF. CDR3 DNA sequence: TGTGCCAGCAGCTTACAGCTCTACAATGAGCAGTTCTTC.

This chain joins TRBV19 and TRBJ1-3; D possibly corresponds to TRBD1 (6 bases). Germline V gene data show CDR1 as LNHDA and CDR2 as SQIVND (reference sequence). V was trimmed by 6 bases and J by 0 bases, leaving 15 bases between them. This CDR3 spans 16 amino acids. CDR3 amino acids: CASRDQGSSSGNTIYF. CDR3 nucleotides: TGTGCCAGTAGGGACCAGGGGTCGAGCTCTGGAAACACCATATATTTT. Full variable domain (remainder filled in from reference TRBV19 and TRBJ1-3): DGGITQSPKYLFRKEGQNVTLSCEQNLNHDAMYWYRQDPGQGLRLIYYSQIVNDFQKGDIAEGYSVSREKKESFPLTVTSAQKNPTAFYLCASRDQGSSSGNTIYFGEGSWLTVV.

The rearrangement joins TRBV19 to TRBJ1-6; D remains ambiguous. Trimming stripped 6 bases from V and 14 bases from J, with 14 bases between. The CDR3 length is 12 residues. Germline CDR1 reads LNHDA; CDR2 reads SQIVND (reference sequence). In nucleotides, the CDR3 is TGTGCCAGTAGCCACCTCGGAAGGACCCTCCACTTT. It codes for CASSHLGRTLHF.

This chain joins TRBV7-2 and TRBJ2-6, with D uncertain. CDR1 and CDR2 (germline): SGHTA, FQGNSA. Trimming left V 0 bases short and J 0 bases short, with 6 bases between. This CDR3 is built from 16 residues. The CDR3 region is CASSLAKLSGANVLTF. CDR3 in DNA: TGTGCCAGCAGCTTAGCGAAGCTCTCTGGGGCCAACGTCCTGACTTTC.

The chain recombines TRBV28 with TRBJ2-5; D remains ambiguous. V lost 7 bases and J lost 2, with 11 bases in between. The CDR3 totals 13 residues. Germline loops: CDR1 MDHEN, CDR2 SYDVKM. CDR3 nucleotide sequence: TGTGCCAGCAACGTAGATACACAAGAGACCCAGTACTTC. Its translation is CASNVDTQETQYF.

This chain connects TRBV7-6 to TRBJ2-2; no firm D call. V dropped 1 base and J dropped 3 bases, with 9 bases sitting between them. The length of the CDR3 is 15 residues. Germline loops: CDR1 SGHVS, CDR2 FNYEAQ. The CDR3 sequence: CASSLVTVDTGELFF. Written as DNA, the CDR3 is TGTGCCAGCAGCTTAGTTACAGTGGACACCGGGGAGCTGTTTTTT.